This T cell receptor (beta chain) is from a study of blood T cell repertoires in COVID-19. Repertoires were generated with immunoSEQ multiplex PCR, while TCRdb's copy carries only in-frame clones and drops some. The profile covers 220,000 or so clones, with roughly 84% appearing a single time and approximately 2.5% taken by the ten largest. V was clipped by 4 bases and J by 3 bases; unmatched bases: 5. CDR1 and CDR2 (germline): SNHLY, FYNNEI. The CDR3 runs to 15 residues. Sequenced input: peripheral blood. This receptor was obtained from a woman aged 55-70 years with acute or convalescent COVID-19. The V call is TRBV2, the J call TRBJ1-2; 10 bases are shared with TRBD1. CDR3 DNA: TGTGCCAGCAGTGCAGACAGGGGGCGTGACTATGGCTACACCTTC. Encoded protein: CASSADRGRDYGYTF.